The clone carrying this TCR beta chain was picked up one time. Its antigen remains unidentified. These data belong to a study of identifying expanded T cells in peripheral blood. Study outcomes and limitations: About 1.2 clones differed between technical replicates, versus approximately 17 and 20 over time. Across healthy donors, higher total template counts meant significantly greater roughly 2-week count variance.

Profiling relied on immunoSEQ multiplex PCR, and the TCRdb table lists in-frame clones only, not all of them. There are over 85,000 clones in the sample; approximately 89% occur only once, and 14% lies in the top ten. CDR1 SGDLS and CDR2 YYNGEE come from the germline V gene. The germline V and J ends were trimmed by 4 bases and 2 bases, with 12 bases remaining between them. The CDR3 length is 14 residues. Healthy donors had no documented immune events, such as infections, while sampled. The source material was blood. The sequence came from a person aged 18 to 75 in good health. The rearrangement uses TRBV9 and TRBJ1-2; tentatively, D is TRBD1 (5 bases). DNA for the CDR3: TGTGCCAGCAGCCCCGGGGGGGGGAACTATGGCTACACCTTC. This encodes CASSPGGGNYGYTF. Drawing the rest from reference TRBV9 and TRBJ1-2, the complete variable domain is DSGVTQTPKHLITATGQRVTLRCSPRSGDLSVYWYQQSLDQGLQFLIQYYNGEERAKGNILERFSAQQFPDLHSELNLSSLELGDSALYFCASSPGGGNYGYTFGSGTRLTVV.